What follows are 8 T cell receptor beta chains derived from one specimen sequenced in a study of blood T cell repertoires in COVID-19. Only in-frame clones appear in the TCRdb table, and some are missing; sequencing was by immunoSEQ multiplex PCR. The data hold about 360,000 clones, with 65% to 90% observed a single time. Sequenced: peripheral blood. The receptors here all came from an older woman with COVID-19, enrolled during active disease.

J is TRBJ2-7 and V is TRBV19; 7 nucleotides line up with TRBD2. V lost 6 bases, J lost 0 bases, and 11 bases stayed unmatched. Germline V gives CDR1 LNHDA, CDR2 SQIVND (reference sequence). The CDR3 sequence is 16 residues long. CDR3 region: CASSKGSGWSSYEQYF. CDR3 DNA: TGTGCCAGTAGCAAAGGTAGCGGGTGGAGCTCCTACGAGCAGTACTTC.

The CDR3 nucleotides read TGTGCCAGTACTGACGGCGGACAGGAACCCTACGAGCAGTACTTC. Translation: CASTDGGQEPYEQYF. The V call is TRBV19, the J call TRBJ2-7, with TRBD1 identical over 7 bases. Germline CDR1 and CDR2: LNHDA and SQIVND (reference sequence). The CDR3 length is 15 residues. V was clipped by 7 bases and J by 2 bases; unmatched bases: 11.

This clone was found once. This chain uses TRBV24-1 with TRBJ2-1; 9 positions match TRBD2. V was pared by 3 bases and J by 5 bases, with 4 bases of the junction left unmatched. Germline CDR1 and CDR2: KGHDR and SFDVKD. The CDR3 is 15 amino acids. The CDR3 sequence: CATSDRLAGHNEQFF. CDR3 sequence (DNA): TGTGCCACCAGTGATAGGCTAGCGGGACACAATGAGCAGTTCTTC.

V and J are TRBV3-1 (or the pseudogene TRBV3-2) and TRBJ1-4, with D tentatively TRBD1 (6 bases). This CDR3 comprises 15 residues. In germline, CDR1 is LGHDT, CDR2 YNNKEL (reference sequence). V was trimmed by 7 bases and J by 8 bases, leaving 20 bases between them. The CDR3 loop reads CASTRISGGGEKLFF. The CDR3 DNA reads as TGTGCCAGCACCAGGATTTCCGGGGGGGGCGAAAAACTGTTTTTT.

The rearrangement links TRBV30 to TRBJ1-4, with D maybe TRBD1 (5 bases). Trimming took off 5 bases at V and 5 bases at J, with 24 bases between the two ends. The CDR3 is 17 amino acids. Germline V gene sequence: CDR1 GTSNPN, CDR2 SVGIG (reference sequence). CDR3 sequence: CAWAQPGLRQWNEKLFF. In DNA, the CDR3 is TGTGCCTGGGCTCAACCGGGACTCAGACAGTGGAATGAAAAACTGTTTTTT.

The gene calls are TRBV11-2 and TRBJ2-3, with TRBD2 matching over 11 bases. Trimming cost V 5 bases and J 3 bases; bases outside gene matches: 7. Germline V lookup: CDR1 SGHAT, CDR2 FQNNGV. The CDR3 extends over 16 amino acids. CDR3 loop: CASSVTSGGGTDTQYF. The CDR3 DNA reads as TGTGCCAGCAGCGTAACTAGCGGGGGCGGGACAGATACGCAGTATTTT.

V gene TRBV27 combines with J gene TRBJ1-4; 10 nucleotides align to TRBD1. Trimming took 3 bases from V and 10 from J; bases not matched to a gene: 8. The length of the CDR3 is 15 residues. Germline V gives CDR1 MNHEY, CDR2 SMNVEV (reference sequence). CDR3 bases: TGTGCCAGCAGTTTTTCCGGGACAGGGGAGGGAAAACTGTTTTTT. Translating it yields CASSFSGTGEGKLFF. Combining the CDR3 with reference TRBV27 and TRBJ1-4 gives the whole variable domain EAQVTQNPRYLITVTGKKLTVTCSQNMNHEYMSWYRQDPGLGLRQIYYSMNVEVTDKGDVPEGYKVSRKEKRNFPLILESPSPNQTSLYFCASSFSGTGEGKLFFGSGTQLSVL.

The rearrangement joins TRBV18 to TRBJ2-3, with 9 bases identical to TRBD1. The CDR3 sequence is 16 residues long. Trimming cost V 5 bases and J 1 base; bases outside gene matches: 7. CDR1 is KGHSH, CDR2 LQKENI, per germline. CDR3 DNA sequence: TGTGCCAGCTCAAAACAGGGGGCGATGGGCACAGATACGCAGTATTTT. Translated, it gives CASSKQGAMGTDTQYF.